The rows below give T cell receptor beta chains drawn from one sample of a study of regulatory T cells in long-lasting Graves disease. TCRdb independently ran MiXCR on the multiplex PCR reads; one entry per CDR3 protein. In the table there are under 450,000 distinct CDR3 sequences, roughly 23% of which are singletons. The source was peripheral blood mononuclear cells (PBMCs), collected when the disease was refractory, from a patient treated with antithyroid drugs. All receptors derive from a woman in her thirties or forties with Graves disease. Each CDR3 is given with its conserved first and last residue. Each record gives: D gene, V gene, J gene, clone size, CDR3 DNA, CDR3 protein. The D gene is left open where the match is weak. Expanded clones get a size class; other rows say once, few or many, or leave the size out.

.	TRBV12-3/TRBV12-4	TRBJ2-7	few	TGTGCCAGCAGTTTAGAGGGCGTGGGGGAGCAGTACTTC	CASSLEGVGEQYF
.	TRBV3-1	TRBJ1-4	.	TGTGCCAGCAGCCAACAGGGCCGCAATGAAAAACTGTTTTTT	CASSQQGRNEKLFF
.	TRBV15	TRBJ1-4	many	TGTGCCACCAGCAGCGGCAGTACTAATGAAAAACTGTTTTTT	CATSSGSTNEKLFF
TRBD1	TRBV28	TRBJ1-1	many	TGTGCCAGCACCGAGGGACAGGGTAGGTCTGAAGCTTTCTTT	CASTEGQGRSEAFF
.	TRBV11-2	TRBJ2-5	.	TGTGCCAGCAGCTTAGAGGCCAGCCCTCAAGAGACCCAGTACTTC	CASSLEASPQETQYF
.	TRBV3-1	TRBJ1-3	.	TGTGCCAGCAGCCAAGATTCGGGAAACACCATATATTTT	CASSQDSGNTIYF
.	TRBV6-1	TRBJ2-2	.	TGTGCCATACGCGTAGAGGGGCCGAACACCGGGGAGCTGTTTTTT	CAIRVEGPNTGELFF
.	TRBV6-2/TRBV6-3	TRBJ2-7	.	TGTGCCAGCACGCGCGGAGGCCGGACCTACGAGCAGTACTTC	CASTRGGRTYEQYF
TRBD2	TRBV6-1	TRBJ2-3	many	TGTGCCAGCACTTCAAACCCGCCGGGACTAGCGGGGAGGGATGGCGGTACAGATACGCAGTATTTT	CASTSNPPGLAGRDGGTDTQYF
TRBD1	TRBV2	TRBJ2-7	many	TGTGCCAGCAGTGAGGGGACAGGGGAAAGCAACGAGCAGTACTTC	CASSEGTGESNEQYF
.	TRBV12-3/TRBV12-4	TRBJ2-2	many	TGTGCCAGCAGAATGGGACCCGAGGCCGGGGAGCTGTTTTTT	CASRMGPEAGELFF
TRBD1	TRBV11-2	TRBJ1-2	many	TGTGCCAGCAGCCCCTCGGGACAGGTGGGAGCTAACTATGGCTACACCTTC	CASSPSGQVGANYGYTF
TRBD2	TRBV6-1	TRBJ2-2	.	TGTGCCAGCAGTCCGCCCCAGGGACTAGCGGGAACCAGCGGGGAGCTGTTTTTT	CASSPPQGLAGTSGELFF
.	TRBV5-1	TRBJ1-1	.	TGCGCCAGCAGCTTGGCCGGGGGAATGGGGTACACTGAAGCTTTCTTT	CASSLAGGMGYTEAFF
.	TRBV6-1	TRBJ1-2	many	TGTGCCAGCAGGTGGACGGCAAACTATGGCTACACCTTC	CASRWTANYGYTF
.	TRBV20-1	TRBJ1-1	few	TGCAGTGCTAGAGGCCGGCCCGCGTCAACTGAAGCTTTCTTT	CSARGRPASTEAFF
TRBD1	TRBV5-1	TRBJ1-5	.	TGCACCAGCAGCTTAGCAGGGGGCGATCAGCCCCAGCATTTT	CTSSLAGGDQPQHF
TRBD2	TRBV20-1	TRBJ2-7	few	TGCAGTGCTGGAAGCGGGACCCACCCTGGGGAGCAGTACTTC	CSAGSGTHPGEQYF
.	TRBV20-1	TRBJ1-3	few	TGCAGTGCTAGAGACGGGGGTAGGGACTCTGGAAACACCATATATTTT	CSARDGGRDSGNTIYF
.	TRBV4-1	TRBJ1-3	.	TGCGCCAGCAGCCCTTCCCCTGGAAACACCATATATTTT	CASSPSPGNTIYF
.	TRBV20-1	TRBJ1-1	many	TGCAGTGCTAGAGATGGGGTGACTGAAGCTTTCTTT	CSARDGVTEAFF
.	TRBV20-1	TRBJ1-2	few	TGCAGTGCTAGATCTCAGGGCCTTGCTCGCGGCTACACCTTC	CSARSQGLARGYTF
.	TRBV11-2	TRBJ1-1	many	TGTGCCAGCAGCCTAAGTGCCGGAGCTTTCTTT	CASSLSAGAFF
.	TRBV7-8	TRBJ2-2	many	TGTGCCAGCAGCCAATACTACCAGGGACTGAACACCGGGGAGCTGTTTTTT	CASSQYYQGLNTGELFF
.	TRBV7-8	TRBJ2-7	many	TGTGCCAGCAGCTTAGCGCCAGGGACAGGGAAACTAGCGGAGGCCTACGAGCAGTACTTC	CASSLAPGTGKLAEAYEQYF
.	TRBV7-3	TRBJ2-2	.	TGTGCCAGCAGAGCAAAATCCGCCGGGGAGCTGTTTTTT	CASRAKSAGELFF
.	TRBV18	TRBJ1-5	few	TGTGCCAGCTCTGAGGGACGGGATCAGCCCCAGCATTTT	CASSEGRDQPQHF
.	TRBV29-1	TRBJ2-7	.	TGCAGCGTTGAAGTGTGGGTTAGGGGCGATAACTACGAGCAGTACTTC	CSVEVWVRGDNYEQYF
TRBD1	TRBV29-1	TRBJ1-1	.	TGCAGCGTTAACAGGGGCGGGGGAGCTTTCTTT	CSVNRGGGAFF
TRBD1	TRBV20-1	TRBJ2-7	few	TGCAGTGCTAGAGATCGGACAGGGGAGTACGAGCAGTACTTC	CSARDRTGEYEQYF
.	TRBV20-1	TRBJ2-7	few	TGCAGTGCTGCCCTATTAGGTTGGCCCTACTACGAGCAGTACTTC	CSAALLGWPYYEQYF
.	TRBV11-2	TRBJ1-2	few	TGTGCCAGCAGCCCTATCCGGGGAAGGAATGGCTACACCTTC	CASSPIRGRNGYTF
.	TRBV19	TRBJ1-5	many	TGTGCCAGTAGTATCTTGTTCCTGAGCAATCAGCCCCAGCATTTT	CASSILFLSNQPQHF
.	TRBV20-1	TRBJ2-7	many	TGCAGTGCTAGCCGGGACACAGTTTTCCTACACGAGCAGTACTTC	CSASRDTVFLHEQYF